This passage covers 9 T cell receptor beta chains from one sample sequenced in a study of T cell responses to AZD1222 COVID-19 vaccine. Method: immunoSEQ multiplex PCR; TCRdb's copy keeps in-frame clones and lacks some. The data hold more than 50,000 clones, with 85% to 90% observed a single time. The sequencing used peripheral blood, collected on day 0 of AZD1222 vaccination. The receptors come from an adult in good health.

The chain recombines TRBV7-6 with TRBJ1-4; the D gene is possibly TRBD1 (6 bases). Trimming removed 5 bases at V and 8 bases at J, with 15 bases between. The CDR3 is 14 amino acids. Germline CDR1 SGHVS, CDR2 FNYEAQ. CDR3 amino acids: CASSPTGAGEKLFF. CDR3 sequence (DNA): TGTGCCAGCAGCCCCACGGGGGCGGGAGAAAAACTGTTTTTT.

V is TRBV19 and J is TRBJ1-1; TRBD1 matches at 7 bases. The CDR3 extends over 14 amino acids. The trim removed 5 bases at V and 1 base at J, leaving 4 bases unmatched. Looked up from germline, CDR1 is LNHDA and CDR2 is SQIVND (reference sequence). The chain's CDR3 is CASSVGQANTEAFF. The CDR3 coding sequence is TGTGCCAGTAGTGTAGGACAGGCGAACACTGAAGCTTTCTTT.

The chain uses TRBV12-5 and TRBJ2-1; 9 nucleotides line up with TRBD1. Germline V gene sequence: CDR1 LGHNT, CDR2 FRNRAP. CDR3 size: 14 residues. V lost 1 base and J lost 10; bases outside the gene matches: 5. CDR3 protein: CASGLGDRAGEQFF. DNA for the CDR3: TGTGCTAGTGGTTTGGGGGACAGGGCGGGCGAGCAGTTCTTC.

The sample holds one count of this clone. V is TRBV18 and J is TRBJ1-1, with D possibly matching TRBD1 (5 bases). The germline CDR1 and CDR2 sequences are KGHSH and LQKENI. Trimming removed 3 bases at V and 4 bases at J, with 15 bases between. The CDR3 contains 15 residues. CDR3: CASSPGMGGVTEAFF. CDR3 DNA sequence: TGTGCCAGCTCACCCGGCATGGGGGGGGTCACTGAAGCTTTCTTT.

The chain joins TRBV5-4 to TRBJ2-1; D uncertain. Trimming removed 2 bases at V and 0 bases at J, with 9 bases between. The CDR3 runs 15 residues. The V gene's germline CDR1 is SGHNT and CDR2 YYREEE (reference sequence). CDR3 amino acids: CASSFRPTSYNEQFF. The DNA for the CDR3 is TGTGCCAGCAGCTTCCGGCCCACCTCCTACAATGAGCAGTTCTTC.

The chain employs TRBV19 and TRBJ1-2; 9 bases agree with TRBD1. The CDR3 contains 13 residues. Trimming at V came to 4 bases and at J to 4 bases, leaving 1 base not matched to a gene. Germline assignment: CDR1 LNHDA and CDR2 SQIVND (reference sequence). The CDR3 DNA is TGTGCCAGTAGTACGGGACAGGGCTATGGCTACACCTTC. It codes for CASSTGQGYGYTF.

V gene TRBV7-9 combines with J gene TRBJ1-1; D call uncertain. Trimming shortened V by 3 bases and J by 4 bases, and 9 bases separated the two germline ends. This CDR3 is 13 amino acids long. Looked up from germline, CDR1 is SEHNR and CDR2 is FQNEAQ (reference sequence). CDR3 sequence (DNA): TGTGCCAGCAGCTTGTACCTGGCCACTGAAGCTTTCTTT. Translation: CASSLYLATEAFF.

The J gene is TRBJ1-2, the V gene TRBV10-1; possible D gene TRBD1, 5 bases. V shed 8 bases and J shed 8 bases, with 12 bases lying between them. CDR3 length: 11 residues. Per germline, CDR1 WNHNN and CDR2 SYGVQD (reference sequence). Written as DNA, the CDR3 is TGCGCCAGCGTCAGGGATTGGGGCTACACCTTC. Translation gives CASVRDWGYTF.

The V and J genes are TRBV21-1 and TRBJ2-1; the table gives TRBD2 as D, unverified against the DNA. TRBV21-1 represents a pseudogene. The CDR3 extends over 15 amino acids. In DNA form, the CDR3 reads TGTGCCAGCAAGCAGACGGGGAATTCCGACAATGAGCAGTTCTTC. This encodes CASKQTGNSDNEQFF.